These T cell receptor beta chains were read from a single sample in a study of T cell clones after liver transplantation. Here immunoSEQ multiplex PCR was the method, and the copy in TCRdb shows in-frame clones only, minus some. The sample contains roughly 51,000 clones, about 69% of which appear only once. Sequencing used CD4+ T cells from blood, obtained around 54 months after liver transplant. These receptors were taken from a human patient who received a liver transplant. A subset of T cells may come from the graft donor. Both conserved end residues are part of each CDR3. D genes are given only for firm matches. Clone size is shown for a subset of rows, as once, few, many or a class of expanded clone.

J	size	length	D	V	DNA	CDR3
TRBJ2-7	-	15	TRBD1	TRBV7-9	TGTGCCAGCAGCCACCAGACAGGGGGCTTCTACGAGCAGTACTTC	CASSHQTGGFYEQYF
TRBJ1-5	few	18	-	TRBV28	TGTGCCAGCAGTTTATCCCTGACCCGGGTTTATAGCAATCAGCCCCAGCATTTT	CASSLSLTRVYSNQPQHF
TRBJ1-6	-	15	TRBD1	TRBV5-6	TGTGCCAGCAGCGTCAGGGGGATCGATAATTCACCCCTCCACTTT	CASSVRGIDNSPLHF
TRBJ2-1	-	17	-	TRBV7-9	TGTGCCAGCAGCTTAGTGGTTTCGCCAGGTTCCTACAATGAGCAGTTCTTC	CASSLVVSPGSYNEQFF
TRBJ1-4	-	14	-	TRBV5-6	TGTGCCAGCAGCGCGCAGGGGAAAAATGAAAAACTGTTTTTT	CASSAQGKNEKLFF
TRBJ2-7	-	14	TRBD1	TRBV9	TGTGCCAGCAGCCCACGCGTAGACAGGGGCGAGCAGTACTTC	CASSPRVDRGEQYF
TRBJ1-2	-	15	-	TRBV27	TGTGCCAGCAGTTTTTCTGCGCAGAGTCCAGGTGGCTACACCTTC	CASSFSAQSPGGYTF
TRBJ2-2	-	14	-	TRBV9	TGTGCCAGCAGACAGGGACCGAACACCGGGGAGCTGTTTTTT	CASRQGPNTGELFF
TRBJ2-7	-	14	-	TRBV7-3	TGTGCCAGCGTAATAGGAGTAGAGGTGATCGAGCAGTACTTC	CASVIGVEVIEQYF
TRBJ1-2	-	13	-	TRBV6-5	TGTGCCAGCAGTTATACAGGGAACCGTGGCTACACCTTC	CASSYTGNRGYTF
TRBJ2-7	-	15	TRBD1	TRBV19	TGTGCCAGTAGTATAGATGGGAGACAGGGCTACGAGCAGTACTTC	CASSIDGRQGYEQYF
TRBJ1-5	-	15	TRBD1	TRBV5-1	TGCGCCAGCAGCCTACAGGGGAATAGCAATCAGCCCCAGCATTTT	CASSLQGNSNQPQHF
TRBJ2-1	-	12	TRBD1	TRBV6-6	TGTGCCAGCAGCGGACAGGGAATTGAGCAGTTCTTC	CASSGQGIEQFF
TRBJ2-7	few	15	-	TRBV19	TGTGCCAGTTCCCAGTCGGACACCGGGGCTGATGGGCAGTACTTC	CASSQSDTGADGQYF
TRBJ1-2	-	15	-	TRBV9	TGTGCCAGCAGCGTAGCTCAAAAAGAGATCTATGGCTACACCTTC	CASSVAQKEIYGYTF
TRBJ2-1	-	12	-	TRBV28	TGTGCCAGCGGGAGTCAGGGAAATGAGCAGTTCTTC	CASGSQGNEQFF
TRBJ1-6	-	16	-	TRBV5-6	TGTGCCAGCAGCCCTACAGGGAGCTCCTATAATTCACCCCTCCACTTT	CASSPTGSSYNSPLHF
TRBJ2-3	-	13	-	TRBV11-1	TGTGCCAGCAGCTCGGGACCCCAAGATACGCAGTATTTT	CASSSGPQDTQYF
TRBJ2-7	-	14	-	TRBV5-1	TGCGCCAGCACTACTGGACCTAATTCCTACGAGCAGTACTTC	CASTTGPNSYEQYF
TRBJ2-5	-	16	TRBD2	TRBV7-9	TGTGCCAGCAGCCCGACTAGCGGGGGTTTCAGGGAGACCCAGTACTTC	CASSPTSGGFRETQYF
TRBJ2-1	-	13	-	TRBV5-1	TGCGCCAGCAGCTTGGCCACCGGGACGGTACAGTTCTTC	CASSLATGTVQFF
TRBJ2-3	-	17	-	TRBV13	TGTGCCAGCAGCCGCCAGGTCGGCTTCGCCCGACCAGATACGCAGTATTTT	CASSRQVGFARPDTQYF
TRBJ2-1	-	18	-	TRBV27	TGTGCCAGCCCCCGGAACCTTCCGTCTTCGGGCACCTACAATGAGCAGTTCTTC	CASPRNLPSSGTYNEQFF
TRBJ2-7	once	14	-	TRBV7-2	TGTGCCAGCAGCCTAGCCAGTAACTCCTACGAGCAGTACTTC	CASSLASNSYEQYF
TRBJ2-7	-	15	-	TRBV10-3	TGTGCCATCAGTGGCCAGGGTCTGCCGGCGAGCGAGCAGTACTTC	CAISGQGLPASEQYF
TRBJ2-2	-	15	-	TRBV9	TGTGCCAGCAGCGTAGATCACATTTCTCCCGGGGAGCTGTTTTTT	CASSVDHISPGELFF
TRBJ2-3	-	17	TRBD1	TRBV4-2	TGTGCCAGCAGCCCCGTGGGACAGGGGGCGGGAGCAGATACGCAGTATTTT	CASSPVGQGAGADTQYF